One T cell receptor beta chain is described in this entry. Its antigen is not identified. Produced via immunoSEQ multiplex PCR; TCRdb's table is partial and in-frame only. Among 120,000 to 150,000 clones listed, 70% to 90% were seen once. The sample originates from a study of cytomegalovirus exposure and HLA in healthy donors. General study points: The study designated some 180 TCR beta chains cytomegalovirus-associated.

V was shortened by 0 bases and J by 11 bases, with 6 bases between the two germline ends. Per the germline V gene, CDR1 is SGHRS and CDR2 is YFSETQ. The CDR3 has 12 amino acids. The receptor was isolated from a man younger than 35 in good health and CMV-seropositive. This chain joins TRBV5-1 and TRBJ1-6; D is uncertain. Sequencing was performed on PBMCs. The CDR3 DNA is TGCGCCAGCAGCTTGGCCGGGACACCCCTCCACTTT. Amino acid sequence: CASSLAGTPLHF.